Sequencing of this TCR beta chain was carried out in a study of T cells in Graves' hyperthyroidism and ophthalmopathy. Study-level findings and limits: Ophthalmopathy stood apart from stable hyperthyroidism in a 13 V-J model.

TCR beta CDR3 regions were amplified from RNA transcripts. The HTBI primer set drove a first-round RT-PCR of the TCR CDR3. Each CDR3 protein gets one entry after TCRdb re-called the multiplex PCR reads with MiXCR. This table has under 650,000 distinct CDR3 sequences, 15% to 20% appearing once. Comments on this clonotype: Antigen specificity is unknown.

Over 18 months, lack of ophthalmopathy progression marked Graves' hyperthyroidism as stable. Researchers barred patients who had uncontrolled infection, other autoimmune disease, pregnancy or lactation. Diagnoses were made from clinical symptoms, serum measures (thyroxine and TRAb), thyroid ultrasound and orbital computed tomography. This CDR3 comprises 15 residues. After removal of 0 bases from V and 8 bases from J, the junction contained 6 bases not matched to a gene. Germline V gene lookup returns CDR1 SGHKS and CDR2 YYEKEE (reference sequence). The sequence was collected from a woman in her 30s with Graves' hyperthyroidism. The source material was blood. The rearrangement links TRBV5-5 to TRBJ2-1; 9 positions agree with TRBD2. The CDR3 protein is CASSLVVAGDHEQFF. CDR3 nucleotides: TGTGCCAGCAGCTTGGTTGTAGCGGGAGACCATGAGCAGTTCTTC.